This entry concerns a single TCR beta chain. This specimen comes from a study of blood T cell repertoires in COVID-19. On the study more broadly: Samples came from the United States, Italy and Spain, spanning acute and convalescent COVID-19.

This CDR3 has 13 amino acids. Looked up from germline, CDR1 is SNHLY and CDR2 is FYNNEI. V dropped 4 bases and J dropped 2 bases, with 6 bases sitting between them. Sequencing was performed with immunoSEQ multiplex PCR; in TCRdb, only in-frame clones are kept and a portion is missing. The sample lists 150,000 to 200,000 clones, 75% to 85% occurring once. V and J are TRBV2 and TRBJ2-1; possibly TRBD2 for D (5 bases). Material: peripheral blood. This receptor was identified in a human donor in a cohort sampled during active COVID-19. CDR3 residues: CASSAGTYNEQFF. The CDR3 nucleotides read TGTGCCAGCAGTGCCGGGACCTACAATGAGCAGTTCTTC.